This T cell receptor beta chain was identified in a study of PD-L1 blockade in urothelial cancer. Overall study context: Specimens of blood held a median count of about 150,000 T cells.

The table came from immunoSEQ multiplex PCR; TCRdb's copy has only in-frame clones and leaves some out. The sample has about 110,000 clones, around 85% seen once. The CDR3 is made up of 14 amino acids. With 8 bases clipped from V and 1 base from J, the junction kept 6 bases outside the gene matches. Germline values: CDR1 MDHEN, CDR2 SYDVKM. The chain couples TRBV28 to TRBJ2-5, with 8 nucleotides matching TRBD2. The receptor's source is a man aged 50 or older with urothelial cancer. The specimen comprised PBMCs, sampled around atezolizumab (anti-PD-L1) treatment. The CDR3 protein is CASARGGFQETQYF. The CDR3 region has the DNA TGTGCCAGCGCCCGGGGGGGATTCCAAGAGACCCAGTACTTC.